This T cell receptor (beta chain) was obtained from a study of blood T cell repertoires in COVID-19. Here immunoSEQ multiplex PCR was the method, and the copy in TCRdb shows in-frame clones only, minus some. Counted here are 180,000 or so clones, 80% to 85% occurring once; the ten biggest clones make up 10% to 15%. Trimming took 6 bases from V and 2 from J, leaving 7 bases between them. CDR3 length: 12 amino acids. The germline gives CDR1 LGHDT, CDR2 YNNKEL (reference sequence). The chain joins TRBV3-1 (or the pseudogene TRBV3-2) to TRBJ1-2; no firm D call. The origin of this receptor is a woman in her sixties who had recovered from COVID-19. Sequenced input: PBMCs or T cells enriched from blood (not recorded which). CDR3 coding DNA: TGTGCCAGCAGTACACCGAACTATGGCTACACCTTC. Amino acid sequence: CASSTPNYGYTF.